The 16 T cell receptor beta chains below come from one sample, sequenced in a study of molecular identifiers for immune sequencing clone quantification. Using its own MiXCR run on the PCR reads, TCRdb lists one record per CDR3 protein. The data contain about 640,000 distinct CDR3 sequences, just under 20% of them singletons. The sequencing sample was made of naive CD8+ T cells from blood, with Jurkat cell RNA spiked in. Noted subset: FACS-sorted CD8+CD4-CCR7+CD45RA+ naive T cells. Receptors originate from a human donor in good health. Some libraries in this study had Jurkat cell RNA spiked in.

As for this clonotype: A read error may be the cause here, since a much bigger clone is one base away. The chain employs TRBV27 and TRBJ1-1; 7 bases line up with TRBD1. Germline V lookup: CDR1 MNHEY, CDR2 SMNVEV (reference sequence). The CDR3 spans 14 residues. V gave up 6 bases and J gave up 6 bases; unmatched junction bases: 10. CDR3 sequence reads: CASRTILTGAEAFF. The CDR3 coding sequence is TGTGCCAGCAGGACAATATTAACAGGGGCTGAAGCTTTCTTT.

To note about this clonotype: The CDR3 does not end in the conserved phenylalanine or tryptophan, so this is likely a read error. The chain joins TRBV14 to TRBJ2-5; D remains ambiguous. The germline V and J ends were trimmed by 1 base and 5 bases, with 5 bases remaining between them. The CDR3 covers 12 residues. CDR1 and CDR2 from the germline V gene are SGHDN and FVKESK. CDR3 region: CASSQVAETQYL. CDR3 in DNA: TGTGCCAGCAGCCAAGTAGCCGAGACCCAGTACCTC.

The chain recombines TRBV6-2 or TRBV6-3 with TRBJ1-2; no clear D. The germline CDR1 and CDR2 sequences are MNHEY and SVGEGT. There are 11 residues in the CDR3. V was pared by 5 bases and J by 6 bases, with 7 bases between. Here the CDR3 DNA reads TGTGCCAGCAGTGCACAGCATGGCTACACCTTC. Its translation is CASSAQHGYTF.

A word on this clonotype: Relative to the germline gene, one junction end is altered; a read error may explain this. The rearrangement uses TRBV19 and TRBJ1-5, with no clear D. CDR1 is LNHDA, CDR2 SQIVND, per germline (reference sequence). The length of the CDR3 is 15 residues. In nucleotides, the CDR3 is TGTGCCAGTGGTATCATAGATTATAGCAATCAGCCCCAGCATTTT. As protein: CASGIIDYSNQPQHF.

This clonotype was seen many times. The V call is TRBV6-2 or TRBV6-3, the J call TRBJ2-7; maybe TRBD2 (6 bases). Trimming cost V 5 bases and J 4 bases, with 15 bases left between them. The CDR3 sequence is 14 residues long. Germline CDR1 MNHEY, CDR2 SVGEGT. CDR3 loop: CASSLGPRDYEQYF. The CDR3 nucleotides are TGTGCCAGCAGTCTCGGACCGCGGGATTACGAGCAGTACTTC.

In the case of this clonotype: A clone one base away is much larger, so this may be a read error. The conserved final phenylalanine or tryptophan is absent from the CDR3, which likely points to a read error. In DNA, the CDR3 is TGTGCCAGCAGTTCCTCACTAGCGGGAAAACCTTTGCAGTTCCTC. Translated: CASSSSLAGKPLQFL. V usage is TRBV28 and J usage is TRBJ2-1; TRBD2 aligns across 10 bases. V was pared by 4 bases and J by 12 bases, with 12 bases of the junction left unmatched. Germline values: CDR1 MDHEN, CDR2 SYDVKM. The CDR3 spans 15 residues.

This clonotype was recorded a few times. The rearrangement links TRBV5-6 to TRBJ2-2; TRBD1 matches at 9 bases. The junction had 9 bases not matched to a gene; V was cut back by 7 bases and J by 5 bases. Germline CDR1 SGHDT, CDR2 YYEEEE. This CDR3 comprises 15 residues. The DNA for the CDR3 is TGTGCCAGCCAGGGGCCGGGACAGGGAACCGGGGAGCTGTTTTTT. Translated: CASQGPGQGTGELFF.

This clonotype turned up a few times. This rearrangement joins TRBV30 to TRBJ2-7; D not resolved. V was cut by 2 bases and J by 5 bases, with 10 bases left in between. CDR3 length: 12 residues. Germline values: CDR1 GTSNPN, CDR2 SVGIG (reference sequence). The CDR3 DNA reads as TGTGCCTGGAGTACCAACATGGACGAGCAGTACTTC. Its protein product is CAWSTNMDEQYF. The full variable domain, rest sourced from reference TRBV30 and TRBJ2-7, is SQTIHQWPATLVQPVGSPLSLECTVEGTSNPNLYWYRQAAGRGLQLLFYSVGIGQISSEVPQNLSASRPQDRQFILSSKKLLLSDSGFYLCAWSTNMDEQYFGPGTRLTVT.

This clonotype was picked up many times. CDR3 amino acids: CASRDGRGGLMEQYF. The CDR3, as DNA: TGCGCCAGCCGTGATGGGCGGGGGGGCCTGATGGAGCAGTACTTC. V usage is TRBV5-1 and J usage is TRBJ2-7; TRBD2 aligns across 9 bases. This CDR3 is built from 15 residues. CDR1 and CDR2 from the germline V gene are SGHRS and YFSETQ. J was trimmed by 7 bases and V by 7 bases; bases with no gene match: 15.

This chain links TRBV12-3 or TRBV12-4 with TRBJ1-4; D gene unclear. The V end was cut by 5 bases, the J end by 7 bases, with 17 bases between. The CDR3 is made up of 15 amino acids. The DNA for the CDR3 is TGTGCCAGCAGTCGAGATCGGGAGTTCGGTGAAAAACTGTTTTTT. Translated: CASSRDREFGEKLFF.

The table lists this clonotype with many counts. The chain links TRBV6-5 to TRBJ2-7, with 9 bases identical to TRBD1. The germline CDR1 and CDR2 sequences are MNHEY and SVGAGI. After removal of 0 bases from V and 2 bases from J, the junction contained 5 bases not matched to a gene. The CDR3 has 16 residues. The CDR3 sequence: CASSYSPGQGPYEQYF. CDR3 sequence (DNA): TGTGCCAGCAGTTACTCTCCGGGACAGGGACCCTACGAGCAGTACTTC.

This clonotype was counted at least ten times. The chain has TRBV7-9 and TRBJ1-6; D call uncertain. V gave up 5 bases and J gave up 6 bases, with 11 bases separating them. The CDR3 sequence is 14 residues long. Germline V gene sequence: CDR1 SEHNR, CDR2 FQNEAQ (reference sequence). The CDR3 DNA reads TGTGCCAGCAGCCCGGCTGTCCCTAATTCACCCCTCCACTTT. Amino acids: CASSPAVPNSPLHF. Full variable domain (rest looked up from reference TRBV7-9 and TRBJ1-6): DTGVSQNPRHKITKRGQNVTFRCDPISEHNRLYWYRQTLGQGPEFLTYFQNEAQLEKSRLLSDRFSAERPKGSFSTLEIQRTEQGDSAMYLCASSPAVPNSPLHFGNGTRLTVT.

This clonotype was seen ten or more times. The chain has TRBV3-1 and TRBJ2-7; D is possibly TRBD2 (5 bases). CDR3 size: 12 residues. Looked up from germline, CDR1 is LGHDT and CDR2 is YNNKEL (reference sequence). V lost 4 bases, J lost 6 bases, and 10 bases lay in between. CDR3 residues: CASSLQRGEQYF. The DNA for the CDR3 is TGTGCCAGCAGCCTTCAACGGGGCGAGCAGTACTTC.

There are many counts of this clonotype. CDR3 sequence reads: CASSKARGLAGSYEQYF. CDR3 nucleotides: TGTGCCAGCAGCAAAGCGCGAGGGCTAGCGGGGTCCTACGAGCAGTACTTC. V and J are TRBV21-1 and TRBJ2-7; the table's D gene call, TRBD2, was not cross checked with the DNA. TRBV21-1 is labeled a pseudogene. The length of the CDR3 is 17 residues.

This clonotype appeared a few times. The V and J genes are TRBV12-3 or TRBV12-4 and TRBJ2-3, with D hard to call. The CDR3 covers 15 residues. Trimming cost V 0 bases and J 6 bases, with 13 bases left between them. The CDR3 is CASSLALGAWDTQYF. In DNA form, the CDR3 reads TGTGCCAGCAGTTTAGCGTTAGGAGCTTGGGATACGCAGTATTTT.

The rearrangement links TRBV30 to TRBJ2-1; 7 bases map to TRBD2. The CDR3 totals 13 residues. CDR1 and CDR2 (germline): GTSNPN, SVGIG (reference sequence). Trimming cost V 0 bases and J 10 bases; bases outside gene matches: 6. CDR3 nucleotide sequence: TGTGCCTGGAGTGTACTAGCGTTTGGGGAGCAGTTCTTC. Its translation is CAWSVLAFGEQFF. The whole variable domain, filled in from reference TRBV30 and TRBJ2-1, reads SQTIHQWPATLVQPVGSPLSLECTVEGTSNPNLYWYRQAAGRGLQLLFYSVGIGQISSEVPQNLSASRPQDRQFILSSKKLLLSDSGFYLCAWSVLAFGEQFFGPGTRLTVL.